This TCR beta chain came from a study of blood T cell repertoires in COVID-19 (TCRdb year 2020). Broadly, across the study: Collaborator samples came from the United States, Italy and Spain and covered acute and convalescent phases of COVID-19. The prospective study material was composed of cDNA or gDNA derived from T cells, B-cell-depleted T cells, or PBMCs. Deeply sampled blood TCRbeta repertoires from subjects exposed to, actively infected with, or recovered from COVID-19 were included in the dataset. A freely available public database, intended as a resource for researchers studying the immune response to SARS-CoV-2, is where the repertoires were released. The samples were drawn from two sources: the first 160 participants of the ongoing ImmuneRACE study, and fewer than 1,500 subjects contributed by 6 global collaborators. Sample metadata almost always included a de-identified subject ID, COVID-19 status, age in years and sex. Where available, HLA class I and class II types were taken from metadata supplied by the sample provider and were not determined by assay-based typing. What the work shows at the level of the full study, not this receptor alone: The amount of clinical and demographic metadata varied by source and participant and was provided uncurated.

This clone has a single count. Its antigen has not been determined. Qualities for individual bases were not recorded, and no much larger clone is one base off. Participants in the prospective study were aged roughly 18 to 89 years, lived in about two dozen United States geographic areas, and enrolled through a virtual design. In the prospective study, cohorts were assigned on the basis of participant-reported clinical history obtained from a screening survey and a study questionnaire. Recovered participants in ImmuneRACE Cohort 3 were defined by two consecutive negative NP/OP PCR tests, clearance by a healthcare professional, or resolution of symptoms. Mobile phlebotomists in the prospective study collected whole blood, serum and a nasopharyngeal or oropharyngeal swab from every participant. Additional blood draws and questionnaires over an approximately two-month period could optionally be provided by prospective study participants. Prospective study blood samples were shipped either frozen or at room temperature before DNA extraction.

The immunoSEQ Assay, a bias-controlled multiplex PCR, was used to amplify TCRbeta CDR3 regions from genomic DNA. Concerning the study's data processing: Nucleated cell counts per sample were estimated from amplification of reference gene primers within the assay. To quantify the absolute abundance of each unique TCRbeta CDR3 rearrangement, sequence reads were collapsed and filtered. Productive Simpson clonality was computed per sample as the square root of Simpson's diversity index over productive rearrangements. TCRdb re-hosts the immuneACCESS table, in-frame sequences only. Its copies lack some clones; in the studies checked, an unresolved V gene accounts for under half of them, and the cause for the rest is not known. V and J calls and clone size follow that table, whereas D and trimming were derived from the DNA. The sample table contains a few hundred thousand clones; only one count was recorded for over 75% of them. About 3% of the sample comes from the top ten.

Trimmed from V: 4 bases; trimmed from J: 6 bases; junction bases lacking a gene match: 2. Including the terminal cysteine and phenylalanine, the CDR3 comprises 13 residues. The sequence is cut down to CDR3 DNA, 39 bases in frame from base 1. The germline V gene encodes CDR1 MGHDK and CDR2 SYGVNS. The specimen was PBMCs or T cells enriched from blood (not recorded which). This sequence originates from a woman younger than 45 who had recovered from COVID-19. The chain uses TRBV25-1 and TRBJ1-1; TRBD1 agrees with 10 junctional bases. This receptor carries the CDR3 CASSAGQGAEAFF. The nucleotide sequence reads TGTGCCAGCAGTGCAGGACAGGGGGCTGAAGCTTTCTTT.